This entry features one T cell receptor (beta chain) sequence. The entry originates in a study of shared clonotypes between healthy human individuals. Across the study: Researchers assigned three CD4 naive, three CD4 memory, two CD8 naive and one CD8 memory plate to each donor.

Genomic DNA (from each subset) was split evenly across several immunoSEQ plates. The method was immunoSEQ multiplex PCR; TCRdb's version includes in-frame clones alone and lacks a portion of them. The sample yields roughly 1,800,000 clones, roughly 94% seen once. J was trimmed by 0 bases and V by 3 bases; bases with no gene match: 18. The CDR3 extends over 21 amino acids. The germline V gene has CDR1 LGHNA and CDR2 YSLEER. CD45RO-negative CD8 cells positively selected for CCR7 made up the naive population, which excluded terminally differentiated effector memory CD45RA+ cells. The TCR comes from a young man in good health. V usage is TRBV4-3 and J usage is TRBJ2-2, with TRBD2 identical over 8 bases. Input material: naive CD8+ T cells sorted from blood. The CDR3 DNA sequence: TGCGCCAGCAGCCACCTTAGCGGGATTAAAACGACATTCGCGAACACCGGGGAGCTGTTTTTT. It specifies CASSHLSGIKTTFANTGELFF.